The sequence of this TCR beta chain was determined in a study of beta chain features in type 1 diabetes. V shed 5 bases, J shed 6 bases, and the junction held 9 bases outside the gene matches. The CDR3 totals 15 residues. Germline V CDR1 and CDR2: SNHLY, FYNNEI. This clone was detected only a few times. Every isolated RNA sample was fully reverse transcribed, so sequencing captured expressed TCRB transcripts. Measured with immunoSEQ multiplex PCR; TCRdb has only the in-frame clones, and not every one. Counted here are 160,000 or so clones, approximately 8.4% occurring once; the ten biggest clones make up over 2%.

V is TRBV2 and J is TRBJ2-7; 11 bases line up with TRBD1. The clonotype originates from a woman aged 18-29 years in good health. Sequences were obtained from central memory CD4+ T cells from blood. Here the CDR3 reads CASSPTGTGGREQYF. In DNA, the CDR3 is TGTGCCAGCAGTCCGACCGGGACAGGGGGGCGCGAGCAGTACTTC.